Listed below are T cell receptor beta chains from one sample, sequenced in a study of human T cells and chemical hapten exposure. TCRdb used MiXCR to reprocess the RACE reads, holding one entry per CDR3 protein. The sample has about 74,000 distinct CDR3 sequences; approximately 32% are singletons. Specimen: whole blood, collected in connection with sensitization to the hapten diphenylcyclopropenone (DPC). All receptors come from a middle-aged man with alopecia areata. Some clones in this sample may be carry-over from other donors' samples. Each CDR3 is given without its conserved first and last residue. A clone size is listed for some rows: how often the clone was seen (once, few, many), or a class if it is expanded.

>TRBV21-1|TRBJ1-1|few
ASSRGQDGGAF
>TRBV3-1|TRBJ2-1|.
ASSQDQVRFSSYNEQF
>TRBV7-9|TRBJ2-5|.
ASSSGGSGETQY
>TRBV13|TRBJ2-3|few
ASSLGLAVSTDTQY
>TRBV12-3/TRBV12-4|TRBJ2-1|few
ASSPLYDEQF
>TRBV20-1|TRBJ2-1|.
SARDLRTGVNNEQF
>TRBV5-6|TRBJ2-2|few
ASSLDRREGRWTGELF
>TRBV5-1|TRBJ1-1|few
ASSEQSVGTEAF
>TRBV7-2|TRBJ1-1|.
ASSPDRVTEAF
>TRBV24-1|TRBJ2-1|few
ATSDLTSGSLYEQF
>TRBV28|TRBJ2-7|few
ASSDRAGQNEQY
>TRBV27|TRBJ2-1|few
ASSRDSVKRF
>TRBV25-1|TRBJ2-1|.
ASSAREVDYNEQF
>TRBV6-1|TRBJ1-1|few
ASSEAGGNTEAF
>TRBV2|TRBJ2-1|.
ASSENVGGLGF
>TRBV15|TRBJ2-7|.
ATSRDRRTVDEQY
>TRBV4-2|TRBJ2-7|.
ASSHPRDLREQY
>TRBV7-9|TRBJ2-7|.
ASSPTGTVSYEQY
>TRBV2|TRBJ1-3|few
ASSESSGNTIY
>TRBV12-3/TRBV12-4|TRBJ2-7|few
ASSPRTGGEQY
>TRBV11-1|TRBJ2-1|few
ASSPGLAGGPSRYNEQF
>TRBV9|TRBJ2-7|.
ASSVRAGPPYEQY
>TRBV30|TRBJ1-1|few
AWSKDREMNTEAF
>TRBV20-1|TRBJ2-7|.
SAPTRGGGVFDEQY
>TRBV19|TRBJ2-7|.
ASSITPQYEQY
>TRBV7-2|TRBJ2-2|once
ASSPGLAGRRAGELF
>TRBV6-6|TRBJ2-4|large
ASTELAKNIQY
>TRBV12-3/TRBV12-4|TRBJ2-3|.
ASTEGIALVDTQY
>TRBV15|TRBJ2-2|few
ATKTGESGELF
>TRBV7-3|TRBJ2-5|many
ASSTGSKETQY
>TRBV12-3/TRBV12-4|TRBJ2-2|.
ASSFLQGSGELF
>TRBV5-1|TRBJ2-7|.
ASSYTGRGRGNEQY
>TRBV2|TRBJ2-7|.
ASSQRRASYEQY
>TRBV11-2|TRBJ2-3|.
ASSSLGVGSGTDTQY
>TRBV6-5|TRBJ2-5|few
ASSWGGVAQETQY
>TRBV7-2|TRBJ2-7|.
ASIRDSSRDEQY
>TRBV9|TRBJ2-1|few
ASSVDPAGGEDEQF
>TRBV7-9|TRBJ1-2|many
ASSERNSDGYT
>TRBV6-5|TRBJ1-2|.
ASSYSTGINYGYT
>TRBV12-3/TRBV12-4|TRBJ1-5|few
ASSQRGGLTDQPQH
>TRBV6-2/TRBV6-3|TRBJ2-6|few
ASKDGGSGANVLT
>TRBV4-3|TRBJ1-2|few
ASSRQGIYGYT
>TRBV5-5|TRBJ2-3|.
ASRRQPVTQDTQY
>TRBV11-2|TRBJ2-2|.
ASRPGQGTGELS
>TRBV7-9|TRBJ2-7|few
ASSSEGDRGLNEQY
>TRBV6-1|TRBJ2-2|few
ASSDGPNTGELF
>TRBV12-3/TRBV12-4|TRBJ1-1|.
ASSPIPWTGSEAF
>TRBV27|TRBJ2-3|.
ASSADRGRTDTQY
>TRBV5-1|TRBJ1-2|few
ASSLGQGDYGYT